Sequencing of this TCR beta chain was carried out in a study of shared clonotypes between healthy human individuals. It was at deep level that the assay was run. Using immunoSEQ multiplex PCR, the repertoire was profiled, and TCRdb retains in-frame clones only, with some absent. In the table there are approximately 2.3 million clones, about 92% of which are singletons. The CDR3 covers 13 residues. V dropped 8 bases and J dropped 1 base, with 11 bases sitting between them. In germline, CDR1 is ENHRY, CDR2 SYGVKD. This clonotype was sampled from a man younger than 35 in good health. Some clones in this sample may be carry-over from other donors' samples. The specimen sequenced was naive CD4+ T cells from PBMCs. Subset described: CD45RA+ positively selected. The V and J genes are TRBV10-3 and TRBJ1-1; weak D call: TRBD1 (6 bases). This chain's CDR3 is CAISGQPNTEAFF. The DNA for the CDR3 is TGTGCCATCTCTGGACAGCCGAACACTGAAGCTTTCTTT.